This TCR beta chain stems from a study of T cells in Graves' hyperthyroidism and ophthalmopathy. The study, taken as a whole, reports: Most clonotypes that expanded in the thyroid above 0.001 also showed up in blood.

Hyperthyroidism, newly diagnosed and lasting under 2 months, affected patients aged 18 to 65. Trimming removed 5 bases from V and 3 bases from J, with 10 bases in between. The germline V gene encodes CDR1 MNHEY and CDR2 SVGAGI. The CDR3 has 13 amino acids. TCR beta CDR3 regions were amplified from RNA. HTBI primers were the set used in a first-round RT-PCR of the TCR CDR3. TCRdb reprocessed the multiplex PCR reads with MiXCR, giving one entry per CDR3 protein. The sample lists approximately 560,000 distinct CDR3 sequences, around 46% seen once, with just under 8.5% in the top ten. On this clonotype: The antigen is unknown.

The receptor's source is a woman aged 18-29 years with Graves' hyperthyroidism. The V and J genes are TRBV6-5 and TRBJ1-2, with D possibly being TRBD1 (6 bases). Sequencing input: peripheral blood or thyroid tissue (not recorded which). Here the CDR3 reads CASSTDRYYGYTF. The CDR3 DNA reads as TGTGCCAGCAGTACGGACAGATACTATGGCTACACCTTC.